These 7 T cell receptor beta chains were all obtained from the same sample, sequenced in a study of PD-1 blockade in classical Hodgkin lymphoma. Some clones are missing from TCRdb's copy, which holds only in-frame ones; the method was immunoSEQ multiplex PCR. The top ten hold 3.9% of the sample, which has about 33,000 clones, around 68% seen once. Time point here: cycle 4 day 1 (C4D1), after more than five weeks of nivolumab. All the patients suffered relapse after autologous stem cell transplantation, and brentuximab vedotin exposure differed. The sample was peripheral blood mononuclear cells (PBMCs), taken before the fourth cycle of nivolumab. All receptors derive from a human donor with classical Hodgkin lymphoma.

This sequence joins TRBV5-4 and TRBJ2-7; unclear D gene. Per germline, CDR1 SGHNT and CDR2 YYREEE (reference sequence). Trimming stripped 4 bases from V and 5 bases from J, with 10 bases between. The CDR3 runs 12 residues. CDR3 protein: CASSVPADEQYF. CDR3 coding DNA: TGTGCCAGCAGCGTCCCGGCGGACGAGCAGTACTTC.

The chain's CDR3 is CASGTKAGLGQETQYF. CDR3 DNA: TGTGCCAGCGGGACTAAAGCGGGGCTGGGGCAAGAGACCCAGTACTTC. The chain joins TRBV27 to TRBJ2-5, with 7 bases aligning to TRBD2. CDR1 MNHEY and CDR2 SMNVEV come from the germline V gene (reference sequence). After removal of 8 bases from V and 2 bases from J, the junction contained 14 bases not matched to a gene. CDR3 length: 16 amino acids.

V usage is TRBV9 and J usage is TRBJ2-1; D is possibly TRBD2 (6 bases). Trimming cost V 4 bases and J 12 bases, with 23 bases left between them. CDR1 is SGDLS and CDR2 is YYNGEE in the germline V gene. The CDR3 spans 15 residues. CDR3: CASSSRREPGLSQFF. The CDR3 DNA reads TGTGCCAGCAGCTCCAGACGGGAGCCCGGACTCTCGCAGTTCTTC.

CDR3: CASSYQNTGELFF. CDR3 bases: TGTGCCAGCAGTTACCAGAACACCGGGGAGCTGTTTTTT. The V gene is TRBV27, the J gene TRBJ2-2, with D uncertain. The CDR3 covers 13 residues. In germline, CDR1 is MNHEY, CDR2 SMNVEV (reference sequence). V was pared by 4 bases and J by 1 base, with 4 bases between.

The chain combines TRBV30 with TRBJ1-1; D gene ambiguous. This CDR3 is 13 amino acids long. The germline V gene encodes CDR1 GTSNPN and CDR2 SVGIG (reference sequence). V gave up 2 bases and J gave up 2 bases, with 9 bases separating them. The CDR3 spells CAWSPRSNTEAFF. The CDR3 nucleotides read TGTGCCTGGAGTCCGAGGAGCAACACTGAAGCTTTCTTT.

This clone was recorded only once. This chain joins TRBV4-3 and TRBJ2-2; D not resolved. The CDR3 is made up of 19 amino acids. Trimming removed 0 bases from V and 5 bases from J, with 22 bases in between. The germline V gene has CDR1 LGHNA and CDR2 YSLEER. The CDR3 coding sequence is TGCGCCAGCAGCCAAGATCTCAGGTCGGCTAGTGTGTGGACCGGGGAGCTGTTTTTT. It yields the protein CASSQDLRSASVWTGELFF.

This sequence joins TRBV7-2 and TRBJ1-6; D is uncertain. Germline CDR1 reads SGHTA; CDR2 reads FQGNSA. The V and J ends lost 1 base and 10 bases respectively, with 8 bases between them. CDR3 size: 13 residues. CDR3 protein: CASSLERGSPLHF. Written as DNA, the CDR3 is TGTGCCAGCAGCTTAGAACGCGGCTCACCCCTCCACTTT.